The entry below gives a single TCR beta chain sequence along with its context. This sample stems from a study of blood T cell repertoires in COVID-19. As for the study in general: Nucleic acid was either cDNA or gDNA, and it came from T cells, B-cell-depleted T cells, or PBMCs.

TCRdb's copy holds only in-frame clones and misses some; the assay was immunoSEQ multiplex PCR. The repertoire holds approximately 100,000 clones, with roughly two thirds as singletons. V was cut by 3 bases and J by 3 bases, with 16 bases left in between. The CDR3 length is 15 residues. Germline V gene sequence: CDR1 SGHKS, CDR2 YYEKEE (reference sequence). The source is a man at least 80 years old with acute or convalescent COVID-19. The sample taken for sequencing was peripheral blood. The chain links TRBV5-5 to TRBJ2-7; TRBD1 might be the D (5 bases). The CDR3 DNA is TGTGCCAGCAGCTACGCAGGGCTTCCCTACTACGAGCAGTACTTC. Residues: CASSYAGLPYYEQYF.